This T cell receptor (beta chain) was identified during a study of T cell changes during pregnancy in multiple sclerosis. Germline CDR1 and CDR2: SGHRS and YFSETQ. Germline trimming cut 2 bases from V and 0 bases from J; bases unmatched to any gene: 2. The CDR3 covers 17 residues. Repertoires were generated with immunoSEQ multiplex PCR, while TCRdb's copy carries only in-frame clones and drops some. The sample comprises some 51,000 clones, 85% to 95% of which are singletons, and around 0.47% rests with the top ten. The sequences come from CD4+ T cells from peripheral blood mononuclear cells, collected in the first trimester of pregnancy. The V and J genes are TRBV5-1 and TRBJ2-2; 12 bases are a match to TRBD2. This TCR was sampled from a female donor with multiple sclerosis, enrolled in a pregnancy study. In DNA form, the CDR3 reads TGCGCCAGCAGCTTCGGACTAGCGGGGTCGAACACCGGGGAGCTGTTTTTT. Residues: CASSFGLAGSNTGELFF. Combining the CDR3 with reference TRBV5-1 and TRBJ2-2 gives the whole variable domain KAGVTQTPRYLIKTRGQQVTLSCSPISGHRSVSWYQQTPGQGLQFLFEYFSETQRNKGNFPGRFSGRQFSNSRSEMNVSTLELGDSALYLCASSFGLAGSNTGELFFGEGSRLTVL.